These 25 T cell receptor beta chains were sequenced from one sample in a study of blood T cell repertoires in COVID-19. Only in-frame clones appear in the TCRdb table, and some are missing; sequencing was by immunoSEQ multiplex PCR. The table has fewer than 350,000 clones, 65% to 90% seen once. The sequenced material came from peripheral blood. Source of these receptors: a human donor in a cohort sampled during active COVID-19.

The CDR3 here is CASGSIAGKVYEQYF. CDR3 coding DNA: TGTGCTAGTGGTTCCATAGCGGGGAAGGTGTACGAGCAGTACTTC. The genes are TRBV12-5 and TRBJ2-7; 8 nucleotides match TRBD2. The CDR3 is made up of 15 amino acids. Trimming at V came to 4 bases and at J to 4 bases, leaving 9 bases not matched to a gene. Germline CDR1 reads LGHNT; CDR2 reads FRNRAP.

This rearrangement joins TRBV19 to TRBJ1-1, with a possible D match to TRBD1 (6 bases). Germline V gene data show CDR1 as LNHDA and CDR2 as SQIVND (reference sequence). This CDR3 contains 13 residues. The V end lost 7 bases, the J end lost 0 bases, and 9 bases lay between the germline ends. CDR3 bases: TGTGCCAGTAAGGACAGCATGAACACTGAAGCTTTCTTT. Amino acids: CASKDSMNTEAFF.

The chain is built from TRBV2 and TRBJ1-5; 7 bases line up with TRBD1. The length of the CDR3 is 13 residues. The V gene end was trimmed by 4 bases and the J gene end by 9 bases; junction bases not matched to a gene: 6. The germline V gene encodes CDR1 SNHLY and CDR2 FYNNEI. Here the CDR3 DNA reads TGTGCCAGCAGTGGGCGACAGGGCGGGCCCCAGCATTTT. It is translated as CASSGRQGGPQHF.

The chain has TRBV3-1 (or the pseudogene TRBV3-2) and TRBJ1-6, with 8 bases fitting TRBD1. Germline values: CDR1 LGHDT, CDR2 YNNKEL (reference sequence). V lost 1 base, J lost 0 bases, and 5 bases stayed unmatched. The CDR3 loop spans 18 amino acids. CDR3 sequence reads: CASSQGRQGSSYNSPLHF. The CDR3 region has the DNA TGTGCCAGCAGCCAAGGGCGACAGGGGAGCTCCTATAATTCACCCCTCCACTTT.

The CDR3 nucleotides are TGCGCCAGCAGTCCTGAGGGCCATCAGCCCCAGCATTTT. It codes for CASSPEGHQPQHF. The chain recombines TRBV5-1 with TRBJ1-5; D not certain. V lost 5 bases and J lost 5, with 11 bases in between. CDR3 length: 13 amino acids. The germline CDR1 and CDR2 sequences are SGHRS and YFSETQ.

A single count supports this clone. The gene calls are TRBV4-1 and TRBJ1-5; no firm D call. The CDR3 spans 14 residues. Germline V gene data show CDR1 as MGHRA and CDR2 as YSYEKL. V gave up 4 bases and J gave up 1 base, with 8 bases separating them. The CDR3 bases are TGCGCCAGCAGCCGTGGCCCGAGCAATCAGCCCCAGCATTTT. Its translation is CASSRGPSNQPQHF.

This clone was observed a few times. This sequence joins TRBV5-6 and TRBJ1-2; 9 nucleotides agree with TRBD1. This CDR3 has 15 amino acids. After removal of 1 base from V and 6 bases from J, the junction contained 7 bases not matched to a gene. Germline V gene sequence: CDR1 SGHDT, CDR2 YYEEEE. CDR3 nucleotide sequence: TGTGCCAGCAGCTTGTATACAGGGGGCGCGAATGGCTACACCTTC. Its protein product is CASSLYTGGANGYTF.

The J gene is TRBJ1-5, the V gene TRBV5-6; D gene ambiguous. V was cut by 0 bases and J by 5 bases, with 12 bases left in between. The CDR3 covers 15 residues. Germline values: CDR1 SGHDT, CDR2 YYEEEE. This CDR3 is CASSLARREDQPQHF. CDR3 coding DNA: TGTGCCAGCAGCTTGGCCAGGCGGGAGGATCAGCCCCAGCATTTT.

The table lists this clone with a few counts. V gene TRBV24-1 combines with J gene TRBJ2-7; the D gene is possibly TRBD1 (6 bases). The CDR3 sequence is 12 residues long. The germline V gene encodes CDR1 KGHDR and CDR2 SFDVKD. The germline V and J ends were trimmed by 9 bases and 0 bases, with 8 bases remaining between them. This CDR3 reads CATGGGSYEQYF. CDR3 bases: TGTGCCACCGGGGGCGGCTCCTACGAGCAGTACTTC.

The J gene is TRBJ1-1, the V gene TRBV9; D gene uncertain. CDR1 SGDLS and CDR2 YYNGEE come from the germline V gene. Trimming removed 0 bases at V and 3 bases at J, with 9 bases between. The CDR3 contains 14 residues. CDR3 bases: TGTGCCAGCAGCGTAGCACAAAAACACACTGAAGCTTTCTTT. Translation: CASSVAQKHTEAFF.

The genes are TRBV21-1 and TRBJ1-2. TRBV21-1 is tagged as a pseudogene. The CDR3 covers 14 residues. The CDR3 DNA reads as TGTGCCAGCAGCAAAACTCGAGCCTTCTATGGCTACACCTTC. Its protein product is CASSKTRAFYGYTF.

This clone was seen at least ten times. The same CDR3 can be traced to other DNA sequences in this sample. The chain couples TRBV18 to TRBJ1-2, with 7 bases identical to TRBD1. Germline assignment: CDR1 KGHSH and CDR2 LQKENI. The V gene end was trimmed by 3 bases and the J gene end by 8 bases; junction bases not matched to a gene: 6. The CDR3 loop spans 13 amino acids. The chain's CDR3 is CASSPLGGAGYTF. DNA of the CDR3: TGTGCCAGCTCACCGTTAGGGGGCGCGGGCTACACCTTC.

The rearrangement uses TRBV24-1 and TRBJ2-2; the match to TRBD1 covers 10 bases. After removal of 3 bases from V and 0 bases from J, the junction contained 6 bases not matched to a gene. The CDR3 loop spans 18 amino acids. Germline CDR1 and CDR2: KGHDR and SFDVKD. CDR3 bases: TGTGCCACCAGTGATCCGACAGGGGGCCATACGAACACCGGGGAGCTGTTTTTT. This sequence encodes CATSDPTGGHTNTGELFF.

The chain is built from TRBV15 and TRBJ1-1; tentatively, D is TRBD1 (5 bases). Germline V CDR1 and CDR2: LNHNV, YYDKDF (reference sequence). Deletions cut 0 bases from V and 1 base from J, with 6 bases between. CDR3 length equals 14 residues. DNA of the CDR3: TGTGCCACCAGCAGAGATCAGGGGAACACTGAAGCTTTCTTT. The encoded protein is CATSRDQGNTEAFF.

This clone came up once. The CDR3 region is CASSLDPQGTSGNTIYF. The CDR3 DNA sequence: TGTGCCAGCAGCTTGGACCCCCAGGGCACCTCTGGAAACACCATATATTTT. V usage is TRBV5-4 and J usage is TRBJ1-3; D is possibly TRBD1 (5 bases). The CDR3 consists of 17 residues. Germline loops: CDR1 SGHNT, CDR2 YYREEE (reference sequence). V gave up 0 bases and J gave up 0 bases, with 13 bases separating them. Full variable domain (rest looked up from reference TRBV5-4 and TRBJ1-3): ETGVTQSPTHLIKTRGQQVTLRCSSQSGHNTVSWYQQALGQGPQFIFQYYREEENGRGNFPPRFSGLQFPNYSSELNVNALELDDSALYLCASSLDPQGTSGNTIYFGEGSWLTVV.

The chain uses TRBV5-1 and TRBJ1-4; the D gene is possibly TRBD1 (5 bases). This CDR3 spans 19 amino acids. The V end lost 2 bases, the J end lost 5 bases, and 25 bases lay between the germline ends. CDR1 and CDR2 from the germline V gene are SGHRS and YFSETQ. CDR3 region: CASSFRAGPRFGKNEKLFF. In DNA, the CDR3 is TGCGCCAGCAGCTTTAGGGCGGGACCCCGTTTTGGAAAGAATGAAAAACTGTTTTTT.

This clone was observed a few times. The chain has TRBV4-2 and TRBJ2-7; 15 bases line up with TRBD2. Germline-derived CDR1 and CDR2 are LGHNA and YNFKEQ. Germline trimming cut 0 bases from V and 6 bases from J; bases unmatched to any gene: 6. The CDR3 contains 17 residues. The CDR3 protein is CASSQEPGLAGGSEQYF. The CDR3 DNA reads TGTGCCAGCAGCCAAGAACCGGGACTAGCGGGGGGCTCCGAGCAGTACTTC.

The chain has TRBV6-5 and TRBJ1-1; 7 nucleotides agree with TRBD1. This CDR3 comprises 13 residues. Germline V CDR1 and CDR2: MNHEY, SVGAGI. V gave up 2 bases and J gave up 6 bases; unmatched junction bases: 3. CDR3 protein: CASSYPGQPEAFF. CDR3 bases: TGTGCCAGCAGTTACCCGGGACAGCCTGAAGCTTTCTTT.

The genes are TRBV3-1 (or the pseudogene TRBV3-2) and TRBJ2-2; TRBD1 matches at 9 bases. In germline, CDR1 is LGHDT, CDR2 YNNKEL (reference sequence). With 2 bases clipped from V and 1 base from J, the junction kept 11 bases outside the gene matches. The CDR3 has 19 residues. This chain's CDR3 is CASSQNGDRDVRNTGELFF. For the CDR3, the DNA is TGTGCCAGCAGCCAAAACGGGGACAGGGATGTAAGGAACACCGGGGAGCTGTTTTTT.

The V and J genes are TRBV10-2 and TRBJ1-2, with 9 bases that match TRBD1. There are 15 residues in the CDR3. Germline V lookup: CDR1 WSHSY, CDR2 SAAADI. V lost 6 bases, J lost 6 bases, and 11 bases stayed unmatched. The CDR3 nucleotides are TGCGCCAGCAGCCACTGGGACAGGGTCGCGGATGGCTACACCTTC. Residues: CASSHWDRVADGYTF.

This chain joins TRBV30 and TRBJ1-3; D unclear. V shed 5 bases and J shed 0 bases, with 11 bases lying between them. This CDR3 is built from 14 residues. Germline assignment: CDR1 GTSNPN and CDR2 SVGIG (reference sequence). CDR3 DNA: TGTGCCTGGGGGTACAGCAACTCTGGAAACACCATATATTTT. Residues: CAWGYSNSGNTIYF.

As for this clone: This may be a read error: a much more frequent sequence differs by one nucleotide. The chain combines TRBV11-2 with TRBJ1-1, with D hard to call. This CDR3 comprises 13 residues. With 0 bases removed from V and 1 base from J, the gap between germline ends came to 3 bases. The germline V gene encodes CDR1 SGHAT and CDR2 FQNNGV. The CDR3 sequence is CASSLDGNTEAFF. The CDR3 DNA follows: TGTGCCAGCAGCTTAGACGGGAACACTGAAGCTTTCTTT.

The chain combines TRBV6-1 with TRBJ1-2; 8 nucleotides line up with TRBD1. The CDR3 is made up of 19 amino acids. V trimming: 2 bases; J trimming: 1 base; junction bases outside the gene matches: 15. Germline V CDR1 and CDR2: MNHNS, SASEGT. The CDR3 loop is CASSEIGRRPGGLNYGYTF. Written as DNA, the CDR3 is TGTGCCAGCAGTGAAATCGGGAGACGACCAGGGGGCCTTAACTATGGCTACACCTTC.

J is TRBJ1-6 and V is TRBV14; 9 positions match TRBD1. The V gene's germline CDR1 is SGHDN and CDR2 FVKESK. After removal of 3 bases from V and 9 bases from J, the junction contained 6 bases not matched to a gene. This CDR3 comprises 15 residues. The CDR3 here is CASSHNPGQGSPLHF. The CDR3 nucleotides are TGTGCCAGCAGCCACAATCCGGGACAGGGTTCACCCCTCCACTTT.

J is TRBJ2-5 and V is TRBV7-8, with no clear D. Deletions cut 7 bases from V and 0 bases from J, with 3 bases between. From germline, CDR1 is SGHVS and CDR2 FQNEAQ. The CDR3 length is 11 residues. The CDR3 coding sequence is TGTGCCAGCACCGACCAAGAGACCCAGTACTTC. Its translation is CASTDQETQYF.